This T cell receptor (beta chain) appears in the sequencing data of a study of OX40 agonist ivuxolimab in advanced cancers. Concerning this clone itself: Its antigen is currently unknown.

Germline CDR1 is ENHRY and CDR2 is SYGVKD. The CDR3 loop spans 14 amino acids. Trimming took 6 bases from V and 1 from J, leaving 12 bases between them. General study findings and limits: Some of the lowest clonal expansion was seen in partial responders at 0.1-3.0 mg/kg.

Produced via immunoSEQ multiplex PCR; TCRdb's table is partial and in-frame only. The table has 66,000 or so clones, less than 85% seen once. This TCR derives from an adult with an advanced solid tumor such as melanoma, head and neck, liver or kidney cancer. The chain carries TRBV10-3 and TRBJ1-1; no definite D call. The source material was CD4+ or CD8+ T cells sorted from blood, sampled in a trial of the OX40 agonist ivuxolimab. CDR3 loop: CAISMDGSNTEAFF. CDR3 nucleotide sequence: TGTGCCATCAGCATGGACGGGTCGAACACTGAAGCTTTCTTT.